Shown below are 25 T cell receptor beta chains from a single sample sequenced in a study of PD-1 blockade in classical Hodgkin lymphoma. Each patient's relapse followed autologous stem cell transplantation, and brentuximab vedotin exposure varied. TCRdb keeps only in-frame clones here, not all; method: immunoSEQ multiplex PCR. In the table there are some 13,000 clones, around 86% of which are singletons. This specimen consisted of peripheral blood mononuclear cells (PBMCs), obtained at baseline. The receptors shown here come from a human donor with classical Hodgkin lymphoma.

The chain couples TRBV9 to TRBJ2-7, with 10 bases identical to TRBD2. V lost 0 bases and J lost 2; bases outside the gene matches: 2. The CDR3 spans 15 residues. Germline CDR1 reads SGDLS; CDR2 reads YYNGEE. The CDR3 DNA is TGTGCCAGCAGCGTAGGCACTAGCGGGACCTACGAGCAGTACTTC. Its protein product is CASSVGTSGTYEQYF.

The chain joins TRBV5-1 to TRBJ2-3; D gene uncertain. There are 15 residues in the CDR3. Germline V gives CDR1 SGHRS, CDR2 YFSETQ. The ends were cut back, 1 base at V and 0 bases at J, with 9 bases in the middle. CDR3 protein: CASSLTDPSTDTQYF. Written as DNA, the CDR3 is TGCGCCAGCAGCTTGACAGATCCTAGCACAGATACGCAGTATTTT. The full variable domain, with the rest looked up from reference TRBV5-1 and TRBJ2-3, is KAGVTQTPRYLIKTRGQQVTLSCSPISGHRSVSWYQQTPGQGLQFLFEYFSETQRNKGNFPGRFSGRQFSNSRSEMNVSTLELGDSALYLCASSLTDPSTDTQYFGPGTRLTVL.

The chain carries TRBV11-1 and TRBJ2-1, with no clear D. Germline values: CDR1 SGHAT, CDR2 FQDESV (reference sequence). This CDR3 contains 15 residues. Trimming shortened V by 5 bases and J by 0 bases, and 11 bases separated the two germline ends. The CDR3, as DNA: TGTGCCAGCAGCACAATTACGAGCTCCTACAATGAGCAGTTCTTC. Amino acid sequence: CASSTITSSYNEQFF.

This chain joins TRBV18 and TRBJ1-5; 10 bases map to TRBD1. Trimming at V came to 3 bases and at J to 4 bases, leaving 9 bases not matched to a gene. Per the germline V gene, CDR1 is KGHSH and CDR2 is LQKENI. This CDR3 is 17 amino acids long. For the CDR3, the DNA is TGTGCCAGCTCACCGTTGGGACAGGGGATAGGGAATCAGCCCCAGCATTTT. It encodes CASSPLGQGIGNQPQHF.

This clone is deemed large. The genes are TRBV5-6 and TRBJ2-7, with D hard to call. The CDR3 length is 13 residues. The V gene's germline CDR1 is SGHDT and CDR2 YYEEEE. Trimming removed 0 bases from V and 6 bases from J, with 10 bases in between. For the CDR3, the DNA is TGTGCCAGCAGCTTGGCCAATGGACCCGAGCAGTACTTC. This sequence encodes CASSLANGPEQYF. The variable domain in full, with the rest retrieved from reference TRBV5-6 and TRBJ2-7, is DAGVTQSPTHLIKTRGQQVTLRCSPKSGHDTVSWYQQALGQGPQFIFQYYEEEERQRGNFPDRFSGHQFPNYSSELNVNALLLGDSALYLCASSLANGPEQYFGPGTRLTVT.

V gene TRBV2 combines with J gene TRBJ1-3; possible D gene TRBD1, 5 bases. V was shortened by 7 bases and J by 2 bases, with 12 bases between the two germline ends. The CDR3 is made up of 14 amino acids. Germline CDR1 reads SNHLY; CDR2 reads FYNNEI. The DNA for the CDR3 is TGTGCCAGCACCGGGGCGGCCCCTGGAAACACCATATATTTT. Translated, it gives CASTGAAPGNTIYF.

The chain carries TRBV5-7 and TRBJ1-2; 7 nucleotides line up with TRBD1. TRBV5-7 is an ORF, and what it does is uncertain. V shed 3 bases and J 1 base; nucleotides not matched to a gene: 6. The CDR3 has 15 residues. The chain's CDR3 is CASSSRGVGNYGYTF. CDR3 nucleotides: TGTGCCAGCAGCTCCAGGGGGGTTGGTAACTATGGCTACACCTTC.

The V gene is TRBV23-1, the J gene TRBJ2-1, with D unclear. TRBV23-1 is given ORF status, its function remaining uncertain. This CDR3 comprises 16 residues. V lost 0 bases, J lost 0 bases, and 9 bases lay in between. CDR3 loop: CASSQSLRSSYNEQFF. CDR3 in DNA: TGCGCCAGCAGTCAATCGTTGCGGAGCTCCTACAATGAGCAGTTCTTC.

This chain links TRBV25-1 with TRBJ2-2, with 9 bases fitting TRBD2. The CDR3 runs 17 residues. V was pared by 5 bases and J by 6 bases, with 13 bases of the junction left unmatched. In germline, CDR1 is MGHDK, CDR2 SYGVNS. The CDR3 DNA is TGTGCCAGCAGTAACCTCGGGACTAGCTTTAACGCCGGGGAGCTGTTTTTT. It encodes CASSNLGTSFNAGELFF.

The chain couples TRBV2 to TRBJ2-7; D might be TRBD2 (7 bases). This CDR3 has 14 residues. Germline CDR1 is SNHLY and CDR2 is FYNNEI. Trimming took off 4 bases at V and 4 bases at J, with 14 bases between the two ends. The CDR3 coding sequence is TGTGCCAGCAGTGGAGGGAGGGGGTTATACGAGCAGTACTTC. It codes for CASSGGRGLYEQYF.

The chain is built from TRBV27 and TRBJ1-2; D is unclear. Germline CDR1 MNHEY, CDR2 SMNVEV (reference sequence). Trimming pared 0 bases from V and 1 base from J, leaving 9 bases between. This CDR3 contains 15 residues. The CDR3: CASSLSSGLNYGYTF. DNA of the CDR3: TGTGCCAGCAGTTTATCGTCCGGTCTTAACTATGGCTACACCTTC.

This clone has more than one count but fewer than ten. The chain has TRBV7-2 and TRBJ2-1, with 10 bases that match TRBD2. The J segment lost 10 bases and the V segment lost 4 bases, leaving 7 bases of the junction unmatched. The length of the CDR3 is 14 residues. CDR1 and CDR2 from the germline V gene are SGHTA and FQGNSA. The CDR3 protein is CASSSLAGRKEQFF. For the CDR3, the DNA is TGTGCCAGCAGCTCACTAGCGGGAAGGAAGGAGCAGTTCTTC.

The CDR3 spells CATSRSAGGYNEQFF. The CDR3 nucleotides read TGTGCCACCAGCCGGTCAGCGGGAGGTTACAATGAGCAGTTCTTC. This chain joins TRBV15 and TRBJ2-1, with 9 bases aligning to TRBD2. Trimming removed 5 bases from V and 4 bases from J; junction bases left unmatched: 6. The CDR3 is 15 amino acids. Germline V gene sequence: CDR1 LNHNV, CDR2 YYDKDF (reference sequence).

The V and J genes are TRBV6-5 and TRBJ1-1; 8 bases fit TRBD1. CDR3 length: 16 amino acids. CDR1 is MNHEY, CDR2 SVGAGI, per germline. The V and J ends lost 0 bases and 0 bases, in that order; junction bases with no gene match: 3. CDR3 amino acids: CASSYSQGAMNTEAFF. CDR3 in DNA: TGTGCCAGCAGTTACTCCCAGGGGGCAATGAACACTGAAGCTTTCTTT.

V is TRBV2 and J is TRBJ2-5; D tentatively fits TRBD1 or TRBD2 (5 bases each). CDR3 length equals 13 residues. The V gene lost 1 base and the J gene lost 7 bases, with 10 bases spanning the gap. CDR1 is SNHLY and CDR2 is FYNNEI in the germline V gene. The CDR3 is CASSEEVRGTQYF. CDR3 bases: TGTGCCAGCAGTGAAGAAGTGAGGGGGACCCAGTACTTC.

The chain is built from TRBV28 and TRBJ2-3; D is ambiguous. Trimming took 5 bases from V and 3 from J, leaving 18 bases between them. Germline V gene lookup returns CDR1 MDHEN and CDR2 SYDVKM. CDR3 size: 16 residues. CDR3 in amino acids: CASSPLRIGRTDTQYF. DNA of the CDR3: TGTGCCAGCAGTCCCCTTCGCATCGGGCGAACAGATACGCAGTATTTT. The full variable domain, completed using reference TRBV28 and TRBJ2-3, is DVKVTQSSRYLVKRTGEKVFLECVQDMDHENMFWYRQDPGLGLRLIYFSYDVKMKEKGDIPEGYSVSREKKERFSLILESASTNQTSMYLCASSPLRIGRTDTQYFGPGTRLTVL.

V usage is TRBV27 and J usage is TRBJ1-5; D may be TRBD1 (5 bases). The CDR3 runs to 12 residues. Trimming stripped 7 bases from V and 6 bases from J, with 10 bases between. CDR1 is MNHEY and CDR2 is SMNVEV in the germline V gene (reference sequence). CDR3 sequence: CASTTGSQPQHF. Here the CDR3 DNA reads TGTGCCAGCACCACAGGAAGTCAGCCCCAGCATTTT.

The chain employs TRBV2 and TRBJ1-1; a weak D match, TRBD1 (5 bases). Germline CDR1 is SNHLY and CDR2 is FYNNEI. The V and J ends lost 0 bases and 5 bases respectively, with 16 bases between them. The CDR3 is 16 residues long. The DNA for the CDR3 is TGTGCCAGCAGTGAAGCGACGGAGGGGAAGAGGACTGAAGCTTTCTTT. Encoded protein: CASSEATEGKRTEAFF.

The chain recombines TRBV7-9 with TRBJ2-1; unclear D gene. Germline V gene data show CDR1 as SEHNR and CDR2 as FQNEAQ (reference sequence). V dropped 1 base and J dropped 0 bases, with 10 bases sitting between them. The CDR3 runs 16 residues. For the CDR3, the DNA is TGTGCCAGCAGCTTAGAAAGGACGAGCTCCTACAATGAGCAGTTCTTC. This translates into CASSLERTSSYNEQFF.

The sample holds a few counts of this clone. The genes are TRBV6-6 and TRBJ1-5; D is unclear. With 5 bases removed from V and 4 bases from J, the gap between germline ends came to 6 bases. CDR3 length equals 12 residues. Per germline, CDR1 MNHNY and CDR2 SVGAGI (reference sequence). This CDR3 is CASSGPNQPQHF. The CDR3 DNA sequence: TGTGCCAGCAGTGGACCTAATCAGCCCCAGCATTTT.

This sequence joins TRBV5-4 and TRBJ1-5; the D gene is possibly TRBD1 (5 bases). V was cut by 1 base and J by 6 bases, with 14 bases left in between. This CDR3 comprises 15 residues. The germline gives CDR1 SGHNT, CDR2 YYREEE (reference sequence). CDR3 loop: CASSLYRRRGQPQHF. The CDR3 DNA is TGTGCCAGCAGCTTGTACAGGCGTCGAGGTCAGCCCCAGCATTTT.

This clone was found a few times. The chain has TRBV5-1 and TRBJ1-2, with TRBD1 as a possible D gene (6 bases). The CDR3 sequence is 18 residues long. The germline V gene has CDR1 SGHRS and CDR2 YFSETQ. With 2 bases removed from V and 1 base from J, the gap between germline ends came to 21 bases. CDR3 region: CASSFQVTGLGNNYGYTF. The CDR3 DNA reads TGCGCCAGCAGCTTTCAAGTCACAGGGCTTGGAAATAACTATGGCTACACCTTC.

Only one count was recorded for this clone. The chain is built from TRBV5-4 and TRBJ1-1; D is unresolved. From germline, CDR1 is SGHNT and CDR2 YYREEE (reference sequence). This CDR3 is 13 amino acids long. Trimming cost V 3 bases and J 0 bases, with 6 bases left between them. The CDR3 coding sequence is TGTGCCAGCAGCTATTGGATGAACACTGAAGCTTTCTTT. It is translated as CASSYWMNTEAFF.

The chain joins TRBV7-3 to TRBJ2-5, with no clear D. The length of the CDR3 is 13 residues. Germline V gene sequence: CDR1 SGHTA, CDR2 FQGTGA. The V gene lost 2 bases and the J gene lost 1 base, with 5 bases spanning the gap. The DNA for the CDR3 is TGTGCCAGCAGCTTAGGCGTCCAAGAGACCCAGTACTTC. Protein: CASSLGVQETQYF.

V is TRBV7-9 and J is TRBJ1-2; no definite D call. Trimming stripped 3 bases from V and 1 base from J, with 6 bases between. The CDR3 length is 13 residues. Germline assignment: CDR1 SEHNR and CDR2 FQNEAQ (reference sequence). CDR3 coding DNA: TGTGCCAGCAGCTTTGGGGTTAACTATGGCTACACCTTC. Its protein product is CASSFGVNYGYTF.